Sequencing of this T cell receptor (beta chain) was carried out in a study of OX40 agonist ivuxolimab in advanced cancers. Study information: With ivuxolimab, an agonistic anti-OX40 (CD134) antibody, patients were treated. Ivuxolimab was delivered to patients intravenously every 2 weeks at doses spanning 0.01 to 10 mg/kg.

Generated by immunoSEQ multiplex PCR, the TCRdb table keeps only in-frame clones and is missing some. The sample records tens of thousands of clones, more than 70% being singletons. By its share, this clone is medium-sized (0.01 to 0.1%). The antigen remains unidentified. Whole-study results and caveats: At 0.1 to 3.0 mg/kg, clonal expansion of CD4+ and CD8+ blood T cells had occurred by week 6.

The germline V gene encodes CDR1 SEHNR and CDR2 FQNEAQ (reference sequence). The CDR3 is 12 residues long. Deletions cut 5 bases from V and 12 bases from J, with 17 bases between. This TCR was recovered from an adult with an advanced solid tumor such as melanoma, head and neck, liver or kidney cancer. The V gene is TRBV7-9, the J gene TRBJ2-7; D gene uncertain. The material was CD4+ or CD8+ T cells sorted from blood, obtained in a trial of the OX40 agonist ivuxolimab. In DNA form, the CDR3 reads TGTGCCAGCAGCCATACGGGCGGTCCACCGTACTTC. It is translated as CASSHTGGPPYF.